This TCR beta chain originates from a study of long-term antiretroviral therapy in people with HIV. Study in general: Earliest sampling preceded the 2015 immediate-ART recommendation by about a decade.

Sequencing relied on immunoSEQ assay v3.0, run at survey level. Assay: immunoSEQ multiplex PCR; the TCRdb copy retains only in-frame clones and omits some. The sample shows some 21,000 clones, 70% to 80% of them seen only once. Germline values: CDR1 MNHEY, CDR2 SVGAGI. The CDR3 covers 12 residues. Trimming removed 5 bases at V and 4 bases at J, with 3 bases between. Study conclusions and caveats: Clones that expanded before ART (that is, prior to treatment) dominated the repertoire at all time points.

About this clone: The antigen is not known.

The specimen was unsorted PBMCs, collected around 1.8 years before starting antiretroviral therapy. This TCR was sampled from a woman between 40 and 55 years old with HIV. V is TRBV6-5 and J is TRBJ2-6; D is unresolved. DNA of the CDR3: TGTGCCAGCAGTGGGGGGGCCAACGTCCTGACTTTC. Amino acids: CASSGGANVLTF.